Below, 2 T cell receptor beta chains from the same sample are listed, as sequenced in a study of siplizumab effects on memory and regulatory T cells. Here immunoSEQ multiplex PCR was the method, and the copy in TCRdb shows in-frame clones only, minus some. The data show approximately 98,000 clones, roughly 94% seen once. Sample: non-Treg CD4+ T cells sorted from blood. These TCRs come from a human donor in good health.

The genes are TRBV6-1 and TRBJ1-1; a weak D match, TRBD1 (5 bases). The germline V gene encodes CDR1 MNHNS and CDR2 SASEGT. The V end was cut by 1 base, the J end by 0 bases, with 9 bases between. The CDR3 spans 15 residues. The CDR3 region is CASSEVYRLNTEAFF. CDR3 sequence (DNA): TGTGCCAGCAGTGAAGTGTACAGGCTGAACACTGAAGCTTTCTTT.

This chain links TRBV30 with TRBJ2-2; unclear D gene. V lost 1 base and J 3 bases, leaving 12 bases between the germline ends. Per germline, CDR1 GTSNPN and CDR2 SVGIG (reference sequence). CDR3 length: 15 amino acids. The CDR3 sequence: CAWSGPGSDTGELFF. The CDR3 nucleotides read TGTGCCTGGAGTGGTCCCGGGTCGGACACCGGGGAGCTGTTTTTT.